The T cell receptor (beta chain) described here comes from a study of beta chain features in type 1 diabetes (dated by TCRdb to the late 2010s). Regarding the complete study: Mean age, gender distribution, total cell number and subset yield were not different between patients and healthy donors. A total of 107,917,701 sorted cells were examined across all samples, and RNA yield correlated strongly with the number of cells per subset. The study compared the TCRB repertoires of sorted circulating CD4+ T cell subsets in recently diagnosed type 1 diabetes patients with those in matched healthy donors. Whereas all 28 donors provided naive and central memory subsets, regulatory and stem cell-like memory subsets were isolated from just 8 patients and roughly 8 healthy donors. What the authors observed across the whole study: Fewer insertions and more nucleotide deletions at VDJ recombination sites were observed in patients with type 1 diabetes, implying thymic rearrangement abnormalities. Because small numbers of individuals were included in the HLA sub-analyses, any influence of HLA type on TCRB rearrangement was left unresolved. Because cDNA was sequenced instead of genomic DNA, activated cells with high expression could be over-represented, although the groups did not differ in activation or CD3 levels. Shorter templates might be favored by PCR, yet because patient and control samples were amplified and corrected together, any such skew would affect both groups equally. A moderate but significant shortening of TCRB CDR3 length was observed in type 1 diabetes patients in all four CD4+ subsets. Naive, central memory and regulatory TCRB repertoires appeared to be more alike among patients than among healthy donors.

From each donor, a single peripheral blood sample of about 110 mL on average was drawn into heparinised tubes. A BD FACSAria II and a panel including CD45RO, CCR7, CD25, CD127, CD95 and CD27 were used to sort naive, central memory, regulatory and stem cell-like memory CD4+ T cells. Purity was above 95% for every sorted population. Right away, PBMCs were isolated by Lymphoprep density gradient centrifugation and were stained directly, with no culture step. To minimize batch effects, samples were stained and sorted in pairs, one healthy donor with one patient per experiment. The entire amount of isolated RNA was reverse transcribed using the High Capacity cDNA Reverse Transcription Kit, so the sequenced TCRB transcripts were expressed ones. Deep immunoSEQ sequencing was performed on naive, central memory and regulatory T cell samples, with an average of about 3.6 million total reads per sample. Sorted cells were lysed in RLT buffer and RNA was extracted with DNase-treated RNeasy Micro or Mini kits, depending on cell number. Each cell subset was processed separately to prevent cross-contamination, with patient and healthy donor samples processed together. The immunoSEQ multiplex PCR was used to amplify TCRB sequences from cDNA, yielding 87-bp fragments that span the CDR3 region. Amplicons were sequenced on the Illumina HiSeq platform. From the authors' description of their analysis: Synthetic template baselines were used to correct PCR bias computationally, reads within Hamming distance 2 were collapsed, and singletons that could not be merged were discarded. Reads were aligned to IMGT to assign V, D and J genes, CDR3 length, and insertions or deletions at six rearrangement sites. Within each subset, clonotype counts were normalized to sorted cell number, after which true diversity and Gini coefficients were computed with the tcR R package. The overlap coefficient, calculated on TCRB nucleotide sequences, was used to measure repertoire sharing. As a proxy for the pre-selection repertoire, out-of-frame TCRB sequences from naive cells were analyzed. TCRdb obtained this table from immuneACCESS and retained in-frame rearrangements with V and J assigned. These tables miss some clones; where compared with another copy, unresolved V genes account for less than half of the shortfall, and the remainder is unexplained. V, J and clone size derive from that table, while D and trimming were established from the DNA sequence. This sample comprises hundreds of thousands of clones, about an eighth of them detected only once. Together, the top ten hold 0.035% to 0.045% of the sample.

This clone showed up just a few times. Its target antigen remains unknown. Qualities for individual bases were not recorded, and no much larger clone is one base off. The germline ends are 9 bases apart after V is trimmed by 1 base and J by 5 bases. The germline V gene sets CDR1 to SGHAT and CDR2 to FQNNGV. The CDR3 starts with the cysteine, ends with the phenylalanine, and has 14 residues. The read is trimmed to its CDR3 DNA, 42 bases read in frame from base 1. This TCR derives from a man between 18 and 29 years old with type 1 diabetes. Source material: naive CD4+ T cells from blood. According to the study, the label for this sample's cell subset or site signals: true naive CD4+ T cells. Recombination linked TRBV11-2 to TRBJ2-1; TRBD2 might be the D gene, on 5 matching bases. This receptor carries the CDR3 CASSLGPGNNEQFF. The DNA sequence is TGTGCCAGCAGCTTAGGCCCGGGGAACAATGAGCAGTTCTTC. Reference TRBV11-2 and TRBJ2-1 proteins supply the regions before and after the CDR3; the full variable domain is: EAGVAQSPRYKIIEKRQSVAFWCNPISGHATLYWYQQILGQGPKLLIQFQNNGVVDDSQLPKDRFSAERLKGVDSTLKIQPAKLEDSAVYLCASSLGPGNNEQFFGPGTRLTVL.